This T cell receptor (beta chain) came from a study of identical twins (dated by TCRdb to 2015 to 2016). Study-wide context: To test whether fetal clonotypes persist, the study used deep sequencing on TCR alpha and beta repertoires from monozygotic twins, unrelated adults of various ages, and cord blood. To rule out contamination, the twin experiments were replicated at different times with different library preparation protocols.

Overall results and qualifications from the work: Because the same donors could not be followed over many years, conclusions were based on cross-sectional statistical analysis. Abundant cord blood beta clonotypes had fewer insertions, young adult naive repertoires showed a similar but weaker trend, and memory repertoires showed no such trend. A weaker excess of twin sharing was found in beta out-of-frame sequences because the signal-to-noise ratio was lowered by fewer shared sequences. Out-of-frame TCR alpha sequences shared between twins showed an excess of low generation-probability sequences compared with coincidental sharing between unrelated individuals. Zero-insertion analyses could be partly confounded by invariant T cells such as MAIT and iNKT, though diverse VJ usage argued against such confounding for most clonotypes. Out-of-frame TCR alpha sharing in monozygotic twins was systematically underestimated by recombination models, whereas sharing between unrelated individuals was in agreement with the recombination models.

Library creation used 5' RACE. The sequencer was an Illumina HiSeq 2000. A universal primer binding site was added through template switching, and the final cDNA carried a unique molecular identifier so that TCR cDNA molecules could be counted accurately. First-strand cDNA for TCR alpha and beta chains was synthesized from specific primers in the conserved constant-segment region. To control for contamination, every cDNA library was double barcoded, receiving both a SMART-Mk sample barcode and Illumina barcodes. TruSeq adapter sequences and Illumina sample barcodes were added in two successive PCR steps. The Illumina HiSeq platform was used with custom primers to sequence TCR alpha and beta cDNA libraries. Concerning the study's data processing: MiGEC processed the raw reads to extract unique molecular identifiers, while MiXCR was used to determine the CDR3 positions. Recombination models were inferred per individual with the repgenHMM and IGoR tools using an EM algorithm. The analysis of shared clonotypes was done with the tcR package in R, with sharing normalized by the product of cloneset sizes. To study raw recombination free of thymic and clonal selection effects, out-of-frame nonproductive sequences were analyzed. TCRdb took the public reads, trimmed them with fastp at Q25, ran MiXCR for clone calling and kept in-frame beta chains. Every distinct CDR3 protein forms one entry, paired with its most common genes and DNA. For this entry, the V and J calls and clone size follow TCRdb and not the study's own pipeline. Recorded for this sample are under 250,000 distinct CDR3 sequences; under 10% of them occurred a single time. Less than 2% of the sample rests with the top ten.

This clonotype occurred many times. Its antigen remains unidentified. No base qualities exist here, and no much larger clone lies one base off it. Every donor in the study was a healthy Caucasian. The twin cohort comprised three pairs of female monozygotic twins, all aged roughly 18 to 30 years. Miltenyi CD45RO+ enrichment and human naive T-cell isolation kits were used to isolate memory (CD45RO+) and naive T cells from PBMC. The CDR3 sequence holds 14 residues, the cysteine and phenylalanine included. Kept here is only the CDR3 DNA, which spans 42 bases and is read in frame from base 1. Via the germline V gene (reference sequence), CDR1 is DFQATT and CDR2 SNEGSKA. After removal of 4 bases from V and 1 base from J, the junction retains 4 bases not matched to a gene. The same sample was also used in a study of yellow fever vaccine responses in identical twins. As the second study states: The T cell response to vaccination in identical twins was reported by the authors to appear partly convergent and partly personalized. Focusing on identical twins, the study followed the T cell clones that responded to the vaccine, and did so with precision.

The receptor chain draws on TRBV20-1 and TRBJ1-1; 9 nucleotides in the junction match TRBD1. The sequencing input was memory (CD45RO+) T cells sorted from blood. What this sample's cell subset or site label stands for: CD45RO+ enriched T cells. The sequence was obtained from a woman aged 18 to 35 in good health. The nucleotide sequence reads TGCAGTGCTATCGGACAGGGGCGGAACACTGAAGCTTTCTTT. It specifies CSAIGQGRNTEAFF.